The entry that follows covers one T cell receptor beta chain sequence. The antigen remains unidentified. This entry comes from a study of post-analysis software for immune sequencing data. Points from the study as a whole: Five or six TRBV segments, including TRBV5-6, TRBV5-1 and TRBV20-1, were more frequent in patients than controls.

Unique molecular identifiers featured in each of the TCR beta cDNA libraries. MiXCR, run by TCRdb on the PCR reads, gives a single entry per CDR3 protein. Of roughly 620,000 distinct CDR3 sequences detected, about 40% appear once; the ten largest clones hold 1.7%. V dropped 3 bases and J dropped 0 bases, with 11 bases sitting between them. CDR1 is ENHRY, CDR2 SYGVKD, per germline. The CDR3 consists of 16 residues. The clonotype comes from a girl between 10 and 17 years old with multiple sclerosis. The chain combines TRBV10-3 with TRBJ2-2; D is perhaps TRBD2 (6 bases). Sequenced: blood. DNA for the CDR3: TGTGCCATCAGTGATCTAGCGAACTCGAACACCGGGGAGCTGTTTTTT. Amino acid sequence: CAISDLANSNTGELFF.